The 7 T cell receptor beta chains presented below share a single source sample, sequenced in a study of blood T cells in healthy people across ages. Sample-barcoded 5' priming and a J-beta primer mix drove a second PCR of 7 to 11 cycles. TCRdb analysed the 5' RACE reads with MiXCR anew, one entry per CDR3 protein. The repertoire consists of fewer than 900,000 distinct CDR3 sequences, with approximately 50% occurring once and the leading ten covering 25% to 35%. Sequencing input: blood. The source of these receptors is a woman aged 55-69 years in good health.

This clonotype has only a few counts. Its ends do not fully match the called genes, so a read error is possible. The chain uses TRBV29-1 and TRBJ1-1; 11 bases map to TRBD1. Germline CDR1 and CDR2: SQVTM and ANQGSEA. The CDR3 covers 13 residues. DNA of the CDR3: TGCAGCGTTAGGACAGGGGGCCGCGCTGAGGCTTTCTTT. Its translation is CSVRTGGRAEAFF.

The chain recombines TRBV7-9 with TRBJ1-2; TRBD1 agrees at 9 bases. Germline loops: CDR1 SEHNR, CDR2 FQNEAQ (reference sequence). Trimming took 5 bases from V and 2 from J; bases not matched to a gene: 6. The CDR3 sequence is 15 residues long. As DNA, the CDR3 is TGTGCCAGCAGCGGGAGGACAGGGGTCAACTATGGCTACACCTTC. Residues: CASSGRTGVNYGYTF.

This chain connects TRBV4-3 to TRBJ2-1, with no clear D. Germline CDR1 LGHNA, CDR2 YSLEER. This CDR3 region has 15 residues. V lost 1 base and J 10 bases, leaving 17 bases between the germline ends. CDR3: CASSQGPGASYEQFF. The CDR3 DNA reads TGCGCCAGCAGCCAAGGCCCCGGCGCCAGCTACGAGCAGTTCTTC.

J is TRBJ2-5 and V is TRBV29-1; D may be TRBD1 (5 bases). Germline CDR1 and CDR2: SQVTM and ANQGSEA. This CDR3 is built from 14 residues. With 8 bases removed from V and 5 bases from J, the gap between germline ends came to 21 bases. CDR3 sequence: CSSRKTADGETQYF. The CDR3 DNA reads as TGCAGCTCGCGTAAGACAGCTGATGGGGAGACCCAGTACTTC.

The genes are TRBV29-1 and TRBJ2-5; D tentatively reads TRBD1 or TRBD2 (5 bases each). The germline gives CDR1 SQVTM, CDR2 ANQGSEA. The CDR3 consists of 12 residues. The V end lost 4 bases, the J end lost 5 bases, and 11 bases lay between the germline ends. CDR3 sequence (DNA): TGCAGCGTTGCCAGGTGGGGGGAGACCCAGTACTTC. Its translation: CSVARWGETQYF.

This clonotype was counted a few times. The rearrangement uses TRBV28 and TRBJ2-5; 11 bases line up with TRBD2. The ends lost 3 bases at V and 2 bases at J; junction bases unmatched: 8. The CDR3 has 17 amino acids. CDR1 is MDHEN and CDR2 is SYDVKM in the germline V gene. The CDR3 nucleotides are TGTGCCAGCAGTTTTGGGAGGACTAGCGGGTTTCAAGAGACCCAGTACTTC. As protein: CASSFGRTSGFQETQYF.

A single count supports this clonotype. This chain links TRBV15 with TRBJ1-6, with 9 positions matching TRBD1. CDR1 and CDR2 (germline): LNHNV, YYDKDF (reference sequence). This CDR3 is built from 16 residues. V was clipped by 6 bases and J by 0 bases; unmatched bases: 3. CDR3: CATRGQGTSYNSPLHF. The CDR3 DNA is TGTGCCACCAGGGGACAGGGCACCTCCTATAATTCACCCCTCCACTTT.